Below, one TCR beta chain is given with its context. What it binds is unknown. This record belongs to a study of cytomegalovirus exposure and HLA in healthy donors. General study points: Three of the chains that were CMV-associated were confirmed in vitro to be specific for CMV antigens.

The primer mix had 60 Vbeta and 13 Jbeta primers. Sequencing used immunoSEQ multiplex PCR; TCRdb keeps in-frame clones, though not all of them. The sample yields approximately 210,000 clones, 60% to 85% seen once. Germline CDR1 is LGHNA and CDR2 is YSLEER. Trimming cost V 0 bases and J 7 bases, with 18 bases left between them. The CDR3 totals 16 residues. The sequencing sample was made of PBMCs. This chain links TRBV4-3 with TRBJ1-1; D not certain. This sequence was found in a girl between 10 and 17 years old in good health and CMV-seropositive. The CDR3 loop is CASSQDRQAGIGEAFF. CDR3 sequence (DNA): TGCGCCAGCAGCCAAGATAGGCAGGCCGGGATTGGTGAAGCTTTCTTT.